This is a list of T cell receptor beta chains from one sample in a study of T cell changes during pregnancy in multiple sclerosis. TCRdb's copy holds only in-frame clones and misses some; the assay was immunoSEQ multiplex PCR. The data show 65,000 to 80,000 clones, 90% to 95% seen once. Sequencing used CD4+ T cells from peripheral blood mononuclear cells, obtained before pregnancy. The receptors shown here come from a female donor with multiple sclerosis, enrolled in a pregnancy study. The CDR3 runs from the conserved cysteine through the conserved F or W. Fields, in order: clone size, V gene, D gene, J gene, CDR3 DNA, CDR3 protein. A D gene is named only where the DNA matches it firmly. Not all rows give a size; the values are once, few, many and, for expanded clones, a class.

>.|TRBV7-6|.|TRBJ2-5
TGTGCCAGCAGCCAAACAGGGTCCCCTTTGGAGACCCAGTACTTC
CASSQTGSPLETQYF
>.|TRBV10-2|TRBD2|TRBJ2-1
TGCGCCAGCAGAGGACTAGCGGGAGTCAATGAGCAGTTCTTC
CASRGLAGVNEQFF
>.|TRBV9|.|TRBJ1-3
TGTGCCAGCAGCGTACGGTACTCTGGAAACACCATATATTTT
CASSVRYSGNTIYF
>once|TRBV2|TRBD1|TRBJ2-2
TGTGCCAGCGGGGGACAGCCCGGGGAGCTGTTTTTT
CASGGQPGELFF
>.|TRBV5-6|TRBD1|TRBJ1-2
TGTGCCAGCACCCAACAGGGGGCGCTTTATGGCTACACCTTC
CASTQQGALYGYTF
>.|TRBV9|TRBD1|TRBJ1-1
TGTGCCAGCAGCGGCTCCGGGACAGGGGGCTTTGGGTCTGAAGCTTTCTTT
CASSGSGTGGFGSEAFF
>.|TRBV27|.|TRBJ1-6
TGTGCCAGCAGTTTAAAGGGAGGCTGGAATTCACCCCTCCACTTT
CASSLKGGWNSPLHF
>.|TRBV11-3|TRBD1|TRBJ2-2
TGTGCCAGCAGCTTCCAGGGGGACACCGGGGAGCTGTTTTTT
CASSFQGDTGELFF
>.|TRBV7-8|.|TRBJ2-4
TGTGCCCCATTGCCGACACTCATTCAGTACTTC
CAPLPTLIQYF
>.|TRBV28|.|TRBJ2-4
TGTGCCAGCAGTGCCTTAGCAGGGGACAACATTCAGTACTTC
CASSALAGDNIQYF
>.|TRBV5-6|TRBD1|TRBJ2-1
TGTGCCAGCAGCCCGCTGGGACAGCACAATGAGCAGTTCTTC
CASSPLGQHNEQFF
>few|TRBV27|.|TRBJ1-1
TGTGCCAGCAGTTTATATGCGGGGACTGAAGCTTTCTTT
CASSLYAGTEAFF
>.|TRBV28|.|TRBJ2-7
TGTGCCAGCAGTTCCTCTTCTCCGACGACAGGGAGGAAGGGCTACGAGCAGTACTTC
CASSSSSPTTGRKGYEQYF
>.|TRBV7-2|TRBD1|TRBJ1-2
TGTGCCAGCAGTTTTCGACAGGGGTATGGCTACACCTTC
CASSFRQGYGYTF
>.|TRBV6-6|.|TRBJ1-2
TGTGCCAGCAGTTTACCCCAGGGTAGCGGCTACACCTTC
CASSLPQGSGYTF
>.|TRBV2|.|TRBJ1-3
TGTGCCAGCAGAAGGGAGACAGGAAACACCATATATTTT
CASRRETGNTIYF
>.|TRBV15|.|TRBJ1-4
TGTGCCACGAAGAGACAGGCAACTAATGAAAAACTGTTTTTT
CATKRQATNEKLFF
>.|TRBV5-4|.|TRBJ1-1
TGTGCCAGCAGCATAACAGTGAACACTGAAGCTTTCTTT
CASSITVNTEAFF
>.|TRBV5-1|.|TRBJ2-1
TGCGCCAGCAGCTTGGGCCTACTAGATAATGAGCAGTTCTTC
CASSLGLLDNEQFF
>.|TRBV7-3|.|TRBJ2-6
TGTGCCAGCAGCCCTAACTCTGGGGCCAACGTCCTGACTTTC
CASSPNSGANVLTF
>.|TRBV6-5|.|TRBJ1-1
TGTGCCAGCAGTTACTATGGGGGGGCGAGGACTGAAGCTTTCTTT
CASSYYGGARTEAFF
>.|TRBV10-3|TRBD1|TRBJ1-5
TGTGCCACCAGGGAGGGACAGGTCAATCAGCCCCAGCATTTT
CATREGQVNQPQHF
>.|TRBV9|.|TRBJ2-5
TGTGCCAGCAGCCCAACAGGGAGAGAGACCCAGTACTTC
CASSPTGRETQYF
>.|TRBV9|.|TRBJ1-3
TGTGCCAGCAGCCCCAGGGCAGGCGCTGGAAACACCATATATTTT
CASSPRAGAGNTIYF
>.|TRBV30|.|TRBJ1-1
TGTGCCTGGAGTGTAGGGGAACGAACTGAAGCTTTCTTT
CAWSVGERTEAFF
>.|TRBV4-1|TRBD1|TRBJ1-1
TGCGCCAGCAGCCAAGAACCAGTCCGGCCTGGACAGGGGTACACTGAAGCTTTCTTT
CASSQEPVRPGQGYTEAFF
>.|TRBV15|TRBD1|TRBJ1-2
TGTGCCACCAGCAGGGGGAGGGGACAGGGCAAGGGTGGCTACACCTTC
CATSRGRGQGKGGYTF
>.|TRBV27|.|TRBJ1-2
TGTGCCAGCAGTTCAAACGCTGCAGTGGGGGCCGCTCTCTTC
CASSSNAAVGAALF
>.|TRBV6-5|TRBD1|TRBJ1-1
TGTGCCAGTTCACAGGGGGTTGGGACTGAAGCTTTCTTT
CASSQGVGTEAFF
>.|TRBV19|TRBD2|TRBJ2-7
TGTGCCAGTAGTATAGGGACTAGCTACGAGCAGTACTTC
CASSIGTSYEQYF
>.|TRBV9|.|TRBJ1-6
TGTGCCAGCAGCATTCTCGGTTCACCCCTCCACTTT
CASSILGSPLHF
>.|TRBV13|TRBD1|TRBJ2-7
TGTGCCAGCAGCTTCTCGGGACAGGGCACCTACGAGCAGTACTTC
CASSFSGQGTYEQYF